The 17 T cell receptor beta chains below come from one sample, sequenced in a study of T-cell reconstitution after alpha-beta-depleted transplantation in children. A library of TCRbeta sequences, prepared with unique molecular identifiers, was generated. Each CDR3 protein is one row after TCRdb ran MiXCR on the PCR reads. The data contain a few hundred thousand distinct CDR3 sequences, about 16% of them singletons. The sample was PBMCs, mostly from graft donor cells, taken 360 days after TCRalphabeta/CD19-depleted stem cell transplant. The receptors derive from a boy under two years old who had a stem cell transplant for Wiskott-Aldrich syndrome, so the T cells may come from the graft donor.

This clonotype came up a few times. The chain links TRBV7-9 to TRBJ2-7, with 7 bases fitting TRBD1. In germline, CDR1 is SEHNR, CDR2 FQNEAQ (reference sequence). The CDR3 length is 14 residues. V trimming: 5 bases; J trimming: 4 bases; junction bases outside the gene matches: 8. CDR3 sequence reads: CASSPSARGYEQYF. The CDR3 DNA reads TGTGCCAGCAGCCCCTCCGCCAGGGGGTACGAGCAGTACTTC. Variable domain in full (rest from reference TRBV7-9 and TRBJ2-7): DTGVSQNPRHKITKRGQNVTFRCDPISEHNRLYWYRQTLGQGPEFLTYFQNEAQLEKSRLLSDRFSAERPKGSFSTLEIQRTEQGDSAMYLCASSPSARGYEQYFGPGTRLTVT.

Only a few counts were recorded for this clonotype. The J gene is TRBJ2-5, the V gene TRBV28, with D perhaps matching TRBD1 (6 bases). V lost 6 bases, J lost 2 bases, and 10 bases lay in between. The CDR3 is 13 residues long. Germline V gene sequence: CDR1 MDHEN, CDR2 SYDVKM. The CDR3 DNA follows: TGTGCCAGCAGGTACAGGGCTCAAGAGACCCAGTACTTC. Its translation is CASRYRAQETQYF.

This CDR3 reads CASSLNRDTTYEQYF. In DNA, the CDR3 is TGCGCCAGCAGCTTGAACCGGGACACAACCTACGAGCAGTACTTC. This chain connects TRBV5-1 to TRBJ2-7, with a weak D call TRBD1 (6 bases). Germline assignment: CDR1 SGHRS and CDR2 YFSETQ. V gave up 1 base and J gave up 2 bases, with 13 bases separating them. The CDR3 totals 15 residues.

This sequence joins TRBV18 and TRBJ2-5; D is unclear. From germline, CDR1 is KGHSH and CDR2 LQKENI. Trimming cost V 3 bases and J 2 bases, with 7 bases left between them. The CDR3 length is 13 residues. CDR3 region: CASSPILQETQYF. Written as DNA, the CDR3 is TGTGCCAGCTCACCGATTCTGCAAGAGACCCAGTACTTC.

This clonotype was found many times. The chain joins TRBV6-5 to TRBJ2-3; tentatively, D is TRBD2 (5 bases). Germline CDR1 reads MNHEY; CDR2 reads SVGAGI. The CDR3 length is 14 residues. The V end was cut by 4 bases, the J end by 0 bases, with 8 bases between. In DNA form, the CDR3 reads TGTGCCAGCAGTTTAGCGTATAGCACAGATACGCAGTATTTT. Translation gives CASSLAYSTDTQYF.

The V call is TRBV6-5, the J call TRBJ2-3; no clear D gene. The V end lost 0 bases, the J end lost 4 bases, and 11 bases lay between the germline ends. Germline CDR1 reads MNHEY; CDR2 reads SVGAGI. This CDR3 is built from 15 residues. Written as DNA, the CDR3 is TGTGCCAGCAGTTACTCTGGACCCATAGCAGATACGCAGTATTTT. Translated, it gives CASSYSGPIADTQYF.

This clonotype has only a few counts. V and J are TRBV5-6 and TRBJ2-6, with D uncertain. CDR1 is SGHDT and CDR2 is YYEEEE in the germline V gene. The CDR3 covers 16 residues. The V end lost 0 bases, the J end lost 3 bases, and 10 bases lay between the germline ends. The chain's CDR3 is CASSLVVGIGANVLTF. The CDR3 region has the DNA TGTGCCAGCAGCTTGGTAGTGGGGATTGGGGCCAACGTCCTGACTTTC.

This clonotype was counted only a few times. The chain links TRBV13 to TRBJ1-6; 7 bases are a match to TRBD1. V lost 0 bases to trimming and J lost 13 bases; unmatched junction nucleotides: 9. Germline loops: CDR1 PRHDT, CDR2 FYEKMQ (reference sequence). The CDR3 covers 15 residues. CDR3 in DNA: TGTGCCAGCAGCTTAGGACCTAGGGACAGACGTCCCCTCCACTTT. It specifies CASSLGPRDRRPLHF. Based on the CDR3 plus reference TRBV13 and TRBJ1-6, the full variable domain is AAGVIQSPRHLIKEKRETATLKCYPIPRHDTVYWYQQGPGQDPQFLISFYEKMQSDKGSIPDRFSAQQFSDYHSELNMSSLELGDSALYFCASSLGPRDRRPLHFGNGTRLTVT.

The chain couples TRBV10-3 to TRBJ2-7; 8 bases match TRBD2. The J segment lost 4 bases and the V segment lost 11 bases, leaving 4 bases of the junction unmatched. Germline-derived CDR1 and CDR2 are ENHRY and SYGVKD. The CDR3 extends over 11 amino acids. The CDR3 loop is CAHGLAYEQYF. The CDR3 coding sequence is TGTGCCCACGGACTAGCTTACGAGCAGTACTTC.

This clonotype was observed a few times. The genes are TRBV12-3 or TRBV12-4 and TRBJ1-4; the D is unclear. Trimming took off 0 bases at V and 0 bases at J, with 14 bases between the two ends. The CDR3 spans 18 residues. In nucleotides, the CDR3 is TGTGCCAGCAGTTTAGCGAGATTCAGGACTGCAACTAATGAAAAACTGTTTTTT. It yields the protein CASSLARFRTATNEKLFF.

This clonotype showed up just a few times. J is TRBJ2-7 and V is TRBV11-2; TRBD2 matches 7 bases. V shed 5 bases and J 0 bases; nucleotides not matched to a gene: 7. The CDR3 contains 15 residues. Germline V gene data show CDR1 as SGHAT and CDR2 as FQNNGV. The CDR3 sequence: CASSRTGLTSYEQYF. CDR3 in DNA: TGTGCCAGCAGCCGTACGGGACTAACCTCCTACGAGCAGTACTTC.

This clonotype turned up a few times. V is TRBV20-1 and J is TRBJ2-1, with D possibly TRBD1 on 5 matching bases. Trimming stripped 1 base from V and 2 bases from J, with 9 bases between. Germline V gives CDR1 DFQATT, CDR2 SNEGSKA (reference sequence). The CDR3 has 14 residues. The CDR3 nucleotides are TGCAGTGCTAGAGTTAGGGGCACCTACAATGAGCAGTTCTTC. Amino acids: CSARVRGTYNEQFF.

The V call is TRBV4-3, the J call TRBJ2-1; 13 positions match TRBD2. Losses at the gene ends were 4 bases for V and 0 bases for J; bases not matched to a gene: 9. Germline V lookup: CDR1 LGHNA, CDR2 YSLEER. The CDR3 loop spans 19 amino acids. The CDR3 DNA follows: TGCGCCAGCAGCCGCTTCGGGACTAGCGGGGCGAGCTCCTACAATGAGCAGTTCTTC. It yields the protein CASSRFGTSGASSYNEQFF.

This clonotype was seen more than once but under ten times. This CDR3 reads CASSYIGTSAGGELFF. Here the CDR3 DNA reads TGTGCCAGCAGTTACATCGGGACTAGCGCCGGCGGGGAGCTGTTTTTT. This chain joins TRBV6-5 and TRBJ2-2; 10 bases fit TRBD2. Germline trimming cut 2 bases from V and 7 bases from J; bases unmatched to any gene: 7. The CDR3 extends over 16 amino acids. Germline V CDR1 and CDR2: MNHEY, SVGAGI.

This rearrangement joins TRBV20-1 to TRBJ2-3; 10 bases line up with TRBD2. Per germline, CDR1 DFQATT and CDR2 SNEGSKA (reference sequence). This CDR3 is built from 14 residues. With 1 base clipped from V and 4 bases from J, the junction kept 2 bases outside the gene matches. This chain's CDR3 is CSARVLAGADTQYF. The CDR3 nucleotides read TGCAGTGCTAGAGTTCTAGCGGGAGCAGATACGCAGTATTTT.

This clonotype turned up a few times. J is TRBJ2-3 and V is TRBV15, with a tentative D call TRBD2 (5 bases). Germline CDR1 LNHNV, CDR2 YYDKDF (reference sequence). Trimming stripped 0 bases from V and 0 bases from J, with 10 bases between. The length of the CDR3 is 16 residues. The CDR3 coding sequence is TGTGCCACCAGCAGAGAGCCGGGGATAAGCACAGATACGCAGTATTTT. The encoded protein is CATSREPGISTDTQYF.

About this clonotype itself: At one end the junction does not follow the germline gene, possibly because of a read error. The rearrangement links TRBV13 to TRBJ2-2, with 10 bases identical to TRBD2. Germline loops: CDR1 PRHDT, CDR2 FYEKMQ (reference sequence). This CDR3 spans 19 amino acids. This CDR3 is CTSSLGLAGVGANTGELFF. DNA for the CDR3: TGTACCAGCAGTTTAGGGCTAGCGGGAGTTGGGGCGAACACCGGGGAGCTGTTTTTT. Based on the CDR3 plus reference TRBV13 and TRBJ2-2, the full variable domain is AAGVIQSPRHLIKEKRETATLKCYPIPRHDTVYWYQQGPGQDPQFLISFYEKMQSDKGSIPDRFSAQQFSDYHSELNMSSLELGDSALYFCTSSLGLAGVGANTGELFFGEGSRLTVL.